A selection of T cell receptor beta chains follows, all from one sample in a study of identical twins. TCRdb passed the 5' RACE reads through MiXCR, listing each CDR3 protein once. The profile shows about 920,000 distinct CDR3 sequences, around an eighth of them singletons. This sample also belongs to another study, concerning yellow fever vaccine responses in identical twins.

The sequenced material came from PBMCs. These receptors came from a woman between 18 and 29 years old in good health. Each CDR3 is given without its conserved first and last residue. D genes are given only for firm matches. Only part of the rows carry a size: once, few, many, or a class if the clone is expanded.

NA	TRBV4-1	NA	ASSQLVGNTEAF
few	TRBV3-1	TRBD1	ASSPTTGTSGELF
NA	TRBV12-3/TRBV12-4	NA	ASVGPRPVGVDEQF
many	TRBV29-1	NA	SVYGTDGWEQY
few	TRBV3-1	NA	ASSRIEGALSGNTIY
few	TRBV6-6	NA	ASRLLDTEAF
few	TRBV20-1	TRBD2	SATGLAGGLSNEQF
NA	TRBV3-1	NA	ASSQEGAGTEETQY
few	TRBV13	TRBD1	ASSRDPEGAKEKLF
once	TRBV7-9	TRBD1	ASSLVQGWRETQY
few	TRBV6-1	NA	ASTRDGTDTQY
few	TRBV18	TRBD2	ASSPRYSGKGFNEQF
many	TRBV29-1	NA	SVDRGEQF
many	TRBV10-2	NA	ASSRQAFQPQH
NA	TRBV12-3/TRBV12-4	TRBD2	TCSFRTSGRSGANVLT
few	TRBV12-3/TRBV12-4	NA	ASSHDRRRTEAF
NA	TRBV5-5	TRBD2	ASSITSGSSYEQY
NA	TRBV6-1	NA	ASARGWATQVQETQY
NA	TRBV5-1	NA	ASSLRMETQY
NA	TRBV2	NA	AISTGFDGYT
few	TRBV6-5	NA	ASSYSVRTVDSPLH